This T cell receptor (beta chain) was recovered during a study of T cell responses to AZD1222 COVID-19 vaccine. Study information: Second-dose groups at about 4 or about 12 weeks were pooled. The study's findings and limits: Sampling captured repertoires only after the peak T cell response. Females made up more of the donors, who were largely white British, and clonal diversity may have come out too low. Dominant at 160-218 and 743-854, vaccine-associated CD4 TCRs also spanned spike.

The CDR3 has 18 residues. V trimming: 4 bases; J trimming: 2 bases; junction bases outside the gene matches: 13. Per the germline V gene, CDR1 is SGHTA and CDR2 is FQGTGA. The repertoire was sequenced with immunoSEQ multiplex PCR; TCRdb's copy has only in-frame clones and lacks some. There are about 140,000 clones in the sample; about 92% occur only once, and approximately 3.4% lies in the top ten. As regards this clone: The antigen is undetermined.

This specimen was peripheral blood, taken on day 0 of AZD1222 vaccination. The gene calls are TRBV7-3 and TRBJ2-2, with 7 bases identical to TRBD1. This clonotype originated in an adult in good health. The CDR3 nucleotides are TGTGCCAGCAGCTATAACATGGCAGGGGGACCCAACACCGGGGAGCTGTTTTTT. Protein product: CASSYNMAGGPNTGELFF.